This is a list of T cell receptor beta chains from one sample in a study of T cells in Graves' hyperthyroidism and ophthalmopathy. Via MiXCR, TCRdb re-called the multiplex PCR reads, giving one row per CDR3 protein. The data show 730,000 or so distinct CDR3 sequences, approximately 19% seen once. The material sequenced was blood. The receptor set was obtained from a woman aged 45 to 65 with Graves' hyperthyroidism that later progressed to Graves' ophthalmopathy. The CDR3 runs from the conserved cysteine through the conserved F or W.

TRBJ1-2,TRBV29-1,CSVEDSGQGSGYTF
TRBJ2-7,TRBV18,CATRGGNSYEQYF
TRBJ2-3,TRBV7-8,CASSAQTSGGNTDTQYF
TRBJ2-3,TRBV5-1,CASSSRTSGGAADTQYF
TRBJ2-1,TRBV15,CATSQNRDREQFF
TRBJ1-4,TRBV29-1,CSGSGTGNEKLFF
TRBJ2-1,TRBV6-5,CASSYSGRRNEQFF
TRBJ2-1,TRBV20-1,CSARDLSDSGVLSSYNEQFF
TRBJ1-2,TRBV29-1,CSVEEGGGLGYTF
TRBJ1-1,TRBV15,CATSRVEGITEAFF
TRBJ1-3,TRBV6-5,CGSSYQSPSGNTIYF
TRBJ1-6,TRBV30,CAWRNASPLHF
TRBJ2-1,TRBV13,CASSSDSGRPYNEQFF
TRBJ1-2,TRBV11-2,CASSPIGNYGYTF
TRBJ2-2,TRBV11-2,CASSTTVNTGELFF